This T cell receptor (beta chain) was retrieved from a study of T cells in Graves' hyperthyroidism and ophthalmopathy. Across the study: Before treatment of any kind, peripheral blood was taken at initial diagnosis. Study observations and caveats: Researchers found most expanded thyroid clonotypes above 0.001 in blood as well.

Graves' hyperthyroidism is called stable when ophthalmopathy does not progress within 18 months. Clinical symptoms, serum thyroxine, TRAb, thyroid ultrasound and orbital computed tomography informed diagnoses. This clonotype was picked up many times. What it recognizes is unknown. Trimming stripped 3 bases from V and 4 bases from J, with 19 bases between. The CDR3 contains 16 residues. Germline loops: CDR1 DFQATT, CDR2 SNEGSKA (reference sequence). Amplified regions were TCR beta CDR3 sequences from RNA transcripts. Initially, a first-round RT-PCR of the TCR CDR3 employed the HTBI primer set. TCRdb passed the multiplex PCR reads through MiXCR, listing each CDR3 protein once. The sample holds 350,000 to 400,000 distinct CDR3 sequences; about 15% are singletons and the top ten take 30% to 35%.

Sequences were obtained from blood. The clonotype was recovered from a woman aged 25 to 39 with Graves' hyperthyroidism. The genes are TRBV20-1 and TRBJ1-5, with D possibly being TRBD1 (5 bases). The chain's CDR3 is CSASRGVGLVNQPQHF. CDR3 DNA: TGCAGTGCTAGCCGGGGGGTAGGGTTAGTGAATCAGCCCCAGCATTTT.